This T cell receptor beta chain comes out of a study of cytomegalovirus exposure and HLA in healthy donors. General study points: Several of the most significant clusters appeared linked to common viral pathogens, based on a later analysis.

The ends were cut back, 8 bases at V and 2 bases at J, with 12 bases in the middle. This CDR3 region has 13 residues. Germline CDR1 and CDR2: SNHLY and FYNNEI. The PCR made use of 60 Vbeta and 13 Jbeta primers. Profiled with immunoSEQ multiplex PCR; TCRdb holds only in-frame clones, not every one. This table holds about 160,000 clones, approximately 80% found once. A note on this clone: Its antigen remains unidentified.

The rearrangement uses TRBV2 and TRBJ2-5; D possibly corresponds to TRBD2 (6 bases). Sequencing input: PBMCs. The receptor's source is a man between 18 and 29 years old in good health and CMV-seropositive. In nucleotides, the CDR3 is TGTGCCAGCGATTGGAGGGTTCAAGAGACCCAGTACTTC. Residues: CASDWRVQETQYF. The full variable domain, with the rest looked up from reference TRBV2 and TRBJ2-5, is EPEVTQTPSHQVTQMGQEVILRCVPISNHLYFYWYRQILGQKVEFLVSFYNNEISEKSEIFDDQFSVERPDGSNFTLKIRSTKLEDSAMYFCASDWRVQETQYFGPGTRLLVL.